This passage covers 31 T cell receptor beta chains from one sample sequenced in a study of T cells in Graves' hyperthyroidism and ophthalmopathy. Authors of the study amplified TCR beta CDR3 regions from RNA transcripts. In the first-round RT-PCR of the TCR CDR3, the HTBI primer set was used. TCRdb independently ran MiXCR on the multiplex PCR reads; one entry per CDR3 protein. The sample shows about 200,000 distinct CDR3 sequences, about a sixth of them seen only once. Sample: blood. These receptors all stem from a woman aged 50 to 60 with Graves' hyperthyroidism.

This clonotype was counted at least ten times. The chain carries TRBV10-3 and TRBJ2-1; D call uncertain. CDR1 and CDR2 (germline): ENHRY, SYGVKD. The CDR3 loop spans 12 amino acids. Trimming removed 6 bases from V and 9 bases from J, with 12 bases in between. The CDR3 bases are TGTGCCATCAGGACCAGCGTGGTTGAGCAGTTCTTC. This sequence encodes CAIRTSVVEQFF.

This CDR3 reads CASSLDGHTDTQYF. In DNA form, the CDR3 reads TGTGCCAGCAGTCTGGACGGGCACACAGATACGCAGTATTTT. The V call is TRBV6-2 or TRBV6-3, the J call TRBJ2-3; D not certain. Trimming pared 5 bases from V and 2 bases from J, leaving 11 bases between. Looked up from germline, CDR1 is MNHEY and CDR2 is SVGEGT. The CDR3 totals 14 residues.

Ten or more counts support this clonotype. This chain uses TRBV19 with TRBJ1-1; D call uncertain. The V gene lost 7 bases and the J gene lost 4 bases, with 13 bases spanning the gap. CDR1 and CDR2 (germline): LNHDA, SQIVND (reference sequence). The CDR3 consists of 13 residues. The CDR3 reads CASTSSSGTEAFF. CDR3 sequence (DNA): TGTGCCAGTACTAGTTCCTCGGGCACTGAAGCTTTCTTT. The complete variable domain, with remaining parts taken from reference TRBV19 and TRBJ1-1, reads DGGITQSPKYLFRKEGQNVTLSCEQNLNHDAMYWYRQDPGQGLRLIYYSQIVNDFQKGDIAEGYSVSREKKESFPLTVTSAQKNPTAFYLCASTSSSGTEAFFGQGTRLTVV.

The V and J genes are TRBV20-1 and TRBJ2-1; D perhaps matches TRBD1 (6 bases). Trimming shortened V by 6 bases and J by 7 bases, and 19 bases separated the two germline ends. Germline CDR1 is DFQATT and CDR2 is SNEGSKA (reference sequence). This CDR3 comprises 14 residues. DNA for the CDR3: TGCAGTGCCCAACGCCCGGAAAGGGGGAATGAGCAGTTCTTC. Translating gives CSAQRPERGNEQFF.

This clonotype came up once. At one end, the junction sequence differs from germline, possibly due to a read error. The chain has TRBV6-1 and TRBJ2-1, with D unresolved. CDR1 and CDR2 (germline): MNHNS, SASEGT. This CDR3 is 18 amino acids long. The DNA of the CDR3 is TGTGCCAGCAGTGGAATCCCAAAGTTTCCAGGCTCCTACAATAAGCAGTTCTTC. Amino acid sequence: CASSGIPKFPGSYNKQFF.

In its sample, this clonotype was seen many times. V is TRBV7-3 and J is TRBJ2-1; D ambiguous. Germline-derived CDR1 and CDR2 are SGHTA and FQGTGA. The V end was cut by 0 bases, the J end by 2 bases, with 8 bases between. The CDR3 has 15 residues. For the CDR3, the DNA is TGTGCCAGCAGCTTAACATCCAGCGCCTACAATGAGCAGTTCTTC. Translating it yields CASSLTSSAYNEQFF.

V is TRBV30 and J is TRBJ1-2; D remains unclear. The CDR3 covers 13 residues. Germline V CDR1 and CDR2: GTSNPN, SVGIG (reference sequence). The V gene lost 3 bases and the J gene lost 4 bases, with 12 bases spanning the gap. In DNA form, the CDR3 reads TGTGCCTGGAGAGACGGATTCCTCTATGGCTACACCTTC. It yields the protein CAWRDGFLYGYTF.

CDR3 protein: CASSSPDRNKAFF. DNA of the CDR3: TGCGCCAGCAGCTCCCCCGACAGGAATAAAGCTTTCTTT. The V and J genes are TRBV5-1 and TRBJ1-1, with a possible D match to TRBD1 (6 bases). V shed 3 bases and J shed 9 bases, with 15 bases lying between them. The germline V gene encodes CDR1 SGHRS and CDR2 YFSETQ. There are 13 residues in the CDR3.

This clonotype has at least ten counts. The chain uses TRBV4-1 and TRBJ2-5, with D perhaps matching TRBD1 or TRBD2 (6 bases each). V lost 3 bases, J lost 3 bases, and 17 bases lay in between. From germline, CDR1 is MGHRA and CDR2 YSYEKL. The CDR3 is 16 amino acids. The CDR3 is CASSHRPDGGKETQYF. In DNA form, the CDR3 reads TGCGCCAGCAGCCATCGCCCCGACGGGGGCAAAGAGACCCAGTACTTC.

Only a few counts were recorded for this clonotype. The chain joins TRBV20-1 to TRBJ2-1; 13 bases map to TRBD2. With 6 bases clipped from V and 8 bases from J, the junction kept 7 bases outside the gene matches. The CDR3 totals 14 residues. Germline V CDR1 and CDR2: DFQATT, SNEGSKA (reference sequence). The CDR3 loop is CSARTSGSVYEQFF. CDR3 in DNA: TGCAGTGCACGGACTAGCGGGAGCGTTTATGAGCAGTTCTTC.

This clonotype was seen only a few times. This sequence joins TRBV10-3 and TRBJ2-2; 10 nucleotides match TRBD2. The CDR3 sequence is 17 residues long. Trimming removed 4 bases from V and 6 bases from J; junction bases left unmatched: 11. CDR1 and CDR2 from the germline V gene are ENHRY and SYGVKD. The CDR3: CAISGTSGPMVAGELFF. CDR3 nucleotides: TGTGCCATCAGTGGGACTAGCGGACCCATGGTTGCCGGGGAGCTGTTTTTT.

This clonotype was picked up many times. J is TRBJ2-5 and V is TRBV2, with a weak D call TRBD1 (6 bases). CDR1 SNHLY and CDR2 FYNNEI come from the germline V gene. Trimming shortened V by 7 bases and J by 2 bases, and 17 bases separated the two germline ends. The CDR3 has 15 amino acids. CDR3 sequence: CASISRGQIQETQYF. CDR3 nucleotide sequence: TGTGCCAGCATCTCCCGCGGACAGATTCAAGAGACCCAGTACTTC.

This chain links TRBV27 with TRBJ1-1; D ambiguous. This CDR3 has 15 residues. The V gene's germline CDR1 is MNHEY and CDR2 SMNVEV (reference sequence). V lost 1 base to trimming and J lost 5 bases, with 14 bases between them. Here the CDR3 reads CASSLFPEPGTEAFF. For the CDR3, the DNA is TGTGCCAGCAGTTTATTTCCAGAGCCGGGGACTGAAGCTTTCTTT.

This clonotype was seen at least ten times. The gene calls are TRBV24-1 and TRBJ2-3; weak D call: TRBD2 (6 bases). This CDR3 comprises 16 residues. The V gene's germline CDR1 is KGHDR and CDR2 SFDVKD. V dropped 4 bases and J dropped 5 bases, with 18 bases sitting between them. The CDR3 nucleotides read TGTGCCACCAGTGAGACCGGGACTTCCCGAGTAGATACGCAGTATTTT. Translating gives CATSETGTSRVDTQYF.

This clonotype was picked up many times. This rearrangement joins TRBV10-3 to TRBJ1-5; 9 positions match TRBD1. CDR1 is ENHRY and CDR2 is SYGVKD in the germline V gene. V trimming: 3 bases; J trimming: 5 bases; junction bases outside the gene matches: 5. The CDR3 is 15 amino acids. The CDR3 sequence: CAISDKGQGYQPQHF. CDR3 sequence (DNA): TGTGCCATCAGTGATAAGGGACAGGGATATCAGCCCCAGCATTTT.

This clonotype has more than one count but fewer than ten. This chain joins TRBV20-1 and TRBJ2-1, with D perhaps TRBD2 (5 bases). CDR1 is DFQATT and CDR2 is SNEGSKA in the germline V gene (reference sequence). This CDR3 is built from 15 residues. Trimming stripped 3 bases from V and 4 bases from J, with 16 bases between. The CDR3 is CSARVRANFYNEQFF. The CDR3 DNA is TGCAGTGCTAGGGTGCGGGCGAACTTTTACAATGAGCAGTTCTTC.

This clonotype was observed at least ten times. The chain employs TRBV6-6 and TRBJ1-1; D call uncertain. Trimming pared 2 bases from V and 4 bases from J, leaving 14 bases between. Looked up from germline, CDR1 is MNHNY and CDR2 is SVGAGI (reference sequence). This CDR3 has 15 residues. The CDR3 nucleotides are TGTGCCAGCAGTTACGACGGGCGAGCGAGCACTGAAGCTTTCTTT. This sequence encodes CASSYDGRASTEAFF.

The chain is built from TRBV20-1 and TRBJ1-2; D is unclear. The length of the CDR3 is 14 residues. CDR1 and CDR2 (germline): DFQATT, SNEGSKA (reference sequence). V lost 3 bases, J lost 4 bases, and 15 bases lay in between. The CDR3 here is CSARLMKEPYGYTF. In DNA form, the CDR3 reads TGCAGTGCTAGGCTGATGAAAGAGCCCTATGGCTACACCTTC.

At least ten counts were recorded for this clonotype. The chain combines TRBV30 with TRBJ2-5, with 7 bases that match TRBD1. Germline lookup yields CDR1 GTSNPN and CDR2 SVGIG (reference sequence). There are 13 residues in the CDR3. Unmatched junction bases numbered 3, after V lost 4 bases and J lost 1 base. The CDR3 here is CAWKGGLQETQYF. The CDR3 coding sequence is TGTGCCTGGAAAGGGGGCCTCCAAGAGACCCAGTACTTC.

This clonotype came up a few times. This chain links TRBV6-1 with TRBJ2-7; weak D call: TRBD1 (6 bases). Germline V CDR1 and CDR2: MNHNS, SASEGT. The CDR3 loop spans 15 amino acids. V was trimmed by 5 bases and J by 7 bases, leaving 21 bases between them. CDR3 region: CASSYWPGVPSEQYF. The CDR3 nucleotides read TGTGCCAGCAGTTACTGGCCAGGGGTCCCCTCAGAGCAGTACTTC.

The rearrangement joins TRBV20-1 to TRBJ1-5; 10 bases align to TRBD1. The germline V gene encodes CDR1 DFQATT and CDR2 SNEGSKA (reference sequence). The CDR3 extends over 12 amino acids. Unmatched junction bases numbered 12, after V lost 6 bases and J lost 16 bases. The CDR3: CSAKDRGPLRHF. The CDR3 region has the DNA TGCAGTGCCAAAGACAGGGGGCCGTTACGACATTTT.

In its sample, this clonotype was seen many times. The rearrangement links TRBV6-5 to TRBJ2-7; D may correspond to TRBD1 or TRBD2 (5 bases each). Germline V gives CDR1 MNHEY, CDR2 SVGAGI. V lost 0 bases to trimming and J lost 2 bases, with 11 bases between them. The CDR3 covers 15 residues. DNA of the CDR3: TGTGCCAGCAGTTACTCGAGAGGGGCCACCTACGAGCAGTACTTC. Translation gives CASSYSRGATYEQYF.

The chain uses TRBV7-8 and TRBJ1-5; perhaps TRBD1 as D (5 bases). Germline CDR1 is SGHVS and CDR2 is FQNEAQ. The CDR3 sequence is 16 residues long. The germline V and J ends were trimmed by 0 bases and 1 base, with 10 bases remaining between them. The CDR3 here is CASSLAPGISNQPQHF. The DNA of the CDR3 is TGTGCCAGCAGCTTAGCGCCAGGGATCAGCAATCAGCCCCAGCATTTT.

The genes are TRBV4-1 and TRBJ1-1, with a possible D match to TRBD1 (6 bases). Germline lookup yields CDR1 MGHRA and CDR2 YSYEKL. V was clipped by 4 bases and J by 4 bases, with 10 bases between them. The CDR3 is 13 amino acids. The CDR3 DNA sequence: TGCGCCAGCAGCCCGGGCAGGGGCACTGAAGCTTTCTTT. This sequence encodes CASSPGRGTEAFF.

In this sample, this clonotype turned up many times. The V gene is TRBV5-1, the J gene TRBJ1-2; D gene unclear. Germline V lookup: CDR1 SGHRS, CDR2 YFSETQ. This CDR3 spans 12 amino acids. V shed 5 bases and J shed 8 bases, with 13 bases lying between them. The chain's CDR3 is CASSEGRRGYTF. CDR3 nucleotide sequence: TGCGCCAGCAGTGAAGGCAGAAGGGGCTACACCTTC.

This chain uses TRBV19 with TRBJ2-7; 12 bases fit TRBD2. The germline V gene has CDR1 LNHDA and CDR2 SQIVND (reference sequence). This CDR3 region has 18 residues. V was pared by 4 bases and J by 4 bases, with 14 bases of the junction left unmatched. CDR3 protein: CASSKTPTSGRIAYEQYF. The CDR3 DNA reads as TGTGCCAGTAGTAAAACACCCACTAGCGGGAGGATAGCATACGAGCAGTACTTC.

The chain combines TRBV25-1 with TRBJ2-4, with D uncertain. CDR3 length: 13 amino acids. V lost 2 bases, J lost 5 bases, and 7 bases lay in between. The germline CDR1 and CDR2 sequences are MGHDK and SYGVNS. The CDR3 DNA reads TGTGCCAGCAGTGAAGTATTGGAAAACATTCAGTACTTC. It specifies CASSEVLENIQYF.

This chain links TRBV29-1 with TRBJ1-4, with 11 bases lining up with TRBD1. Germline-derived CDR1 and CDR2 are SQVTM and ANQGSEA. CDR3 length: 16 residues. J gave up 0 bases and V 7 bases, and 7 bases lay outside the gene matches. This CDR3 is CSAWGTGGATNEKLFF. The CDR3 region has the DNA TGCAGCGCCTGGGGGACAGGGGGTGCAACTAATGAAAAACTGTTTTTT.

This clonotype has a count of ten or more. The chain has TRBV27 and TRBJ2-7; either TRBD1 or TRBD2 may supply D (5 bases each). CDR1 is MNHEY and CDR2 is SMNVEV in the germline V gene (reference sequence). The V gene lost 6 bases and the J gene lost 9 bases, with 15 bases spanning the gap. This CDR3 is built from 12 residues. The CDR3 protein is CASSTATGRQYF. Written as DNA, the CDR3 is TGTGCCAGCAGCACTGCTACGGGGCGGCAGTACTTC.

This rearrangement joins TRBV2 to TRBJ2-7, with 9 nucleotides matching TRBD2. The CDR3 is made up of 15 amino acids. Trimming cost V 3 bases and J 3 bases; bases outside gene matches: 6. Germline V gives CDR1 SNHLY, CDR2 FYNNEI. CDR3 residues: CASSDRLAGLYEQYF. CDR3 coding DNA: TGTGCCAGCAGTGATAGGCTAGCGGGACTCTACGAGCAGTACTTC.

In its sample, this clonotype was seen a few times. The chain employs TRBV7-9 and TRBJ2-5; TRBD2 aligns across 8 bases. Trimming at V came to 1 base and at J to 4 bases, leaving 8 bases not matched to a gene. This CDR3 is 16 amino acids long. Germline CDR1 SEHNR, CDR2 FQNEAQ (reference sequence). The CDR3 sequence: CASSLVGSGSSETQYF. The CDR3 bases are TGTGCCAGCAGCTTAGTTGGGAGCGGGAGCTCAGAGACCCAGTACTTC.